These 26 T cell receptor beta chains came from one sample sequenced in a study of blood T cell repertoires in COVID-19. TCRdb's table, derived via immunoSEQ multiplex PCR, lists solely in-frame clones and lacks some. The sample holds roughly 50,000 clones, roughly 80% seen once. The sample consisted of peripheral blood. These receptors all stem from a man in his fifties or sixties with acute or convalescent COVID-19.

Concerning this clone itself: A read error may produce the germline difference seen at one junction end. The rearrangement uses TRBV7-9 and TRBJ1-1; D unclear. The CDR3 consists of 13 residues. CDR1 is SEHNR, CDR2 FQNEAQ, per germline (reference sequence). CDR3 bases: TGTGCCAGCGGCTTATTGTCGGACACTGAAGCTTTCTTT. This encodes CASGLLSDTEAFF.

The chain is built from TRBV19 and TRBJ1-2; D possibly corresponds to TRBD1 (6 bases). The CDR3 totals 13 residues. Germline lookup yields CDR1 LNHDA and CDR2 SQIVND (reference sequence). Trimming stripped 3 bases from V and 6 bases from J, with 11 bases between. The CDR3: CASSILQGHGYTF. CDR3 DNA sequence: TGTGCCAGTAGTATCCTACAGGGACATGGCTACACCTTC.

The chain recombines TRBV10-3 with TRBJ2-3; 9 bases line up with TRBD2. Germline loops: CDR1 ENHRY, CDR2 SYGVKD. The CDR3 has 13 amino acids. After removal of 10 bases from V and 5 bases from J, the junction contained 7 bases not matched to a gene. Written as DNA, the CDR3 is TGTGCCAGCGGCGGGGGGGCCGTAGATACGCAGTATTTT. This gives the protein CASGGGAVDTQYF.

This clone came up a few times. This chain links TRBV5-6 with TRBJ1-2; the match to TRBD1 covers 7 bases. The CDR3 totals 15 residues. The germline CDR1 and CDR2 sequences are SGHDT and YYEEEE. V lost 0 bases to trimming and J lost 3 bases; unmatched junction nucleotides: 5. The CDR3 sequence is CASSLETGYYYGYTF. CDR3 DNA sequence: TGTGCCAGCAGCTTGGAGACAGGGTATTACTATGGCTACACCTTC.

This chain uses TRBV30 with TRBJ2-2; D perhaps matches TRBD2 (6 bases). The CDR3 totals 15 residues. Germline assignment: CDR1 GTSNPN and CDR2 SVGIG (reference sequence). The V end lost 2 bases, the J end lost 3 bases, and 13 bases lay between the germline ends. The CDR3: CAWSLAGLHTGELFF. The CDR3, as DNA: TGTGCCTGGAGTCTGGCGGGGTTACACACCGGGGAGCTGTTTTTT. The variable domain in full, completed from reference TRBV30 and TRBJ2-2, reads SQTIHQWPATLVQPVGSPLSLECTVEGTSNPNLYWYRQAAGRGLQLLFYSVGIGQISSEVPQNLSASRPQDRQFILSSKKLLLSDSGFYLCAWSLAGLHTGELFFGEGSRLTVL.

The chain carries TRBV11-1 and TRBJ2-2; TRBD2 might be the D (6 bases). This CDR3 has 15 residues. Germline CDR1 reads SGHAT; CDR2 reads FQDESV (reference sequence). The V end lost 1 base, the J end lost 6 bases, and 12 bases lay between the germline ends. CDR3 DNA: TGTGCCAGCAGCTTAGACGTAGCGGTGTCCGGGGAGCTGTTTTTT. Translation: CASSLDVAVSGELFF.

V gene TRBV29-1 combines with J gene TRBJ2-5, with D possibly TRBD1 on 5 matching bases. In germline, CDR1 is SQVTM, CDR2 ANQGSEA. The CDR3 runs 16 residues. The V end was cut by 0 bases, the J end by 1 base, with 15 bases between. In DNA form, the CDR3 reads TGCAGCGTTGAAGATACTCGAGCGACAGTCCAAGAGACCCAGTACTTC. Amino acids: CSVEDTRATVQETQYF. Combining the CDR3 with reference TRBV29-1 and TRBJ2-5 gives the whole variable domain SAVISQKPSRDICQRGTSLTIQCQVDSQVTMMFWYRQQPGQSLTLIATANQGSEATYESGFVIDKFPISRPNLTFSTLTVSNMSPEDSSIYLCSVEDTRATVQETQYFGPGTRLLVL.

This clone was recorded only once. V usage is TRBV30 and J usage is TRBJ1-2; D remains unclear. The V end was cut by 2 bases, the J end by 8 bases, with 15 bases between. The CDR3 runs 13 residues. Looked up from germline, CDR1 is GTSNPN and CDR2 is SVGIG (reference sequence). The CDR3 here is CAWSPHWAGGYTF. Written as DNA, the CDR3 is TGTGCCTGGAGTCCACACTGGGCGGGGGGCTACACCTTC.

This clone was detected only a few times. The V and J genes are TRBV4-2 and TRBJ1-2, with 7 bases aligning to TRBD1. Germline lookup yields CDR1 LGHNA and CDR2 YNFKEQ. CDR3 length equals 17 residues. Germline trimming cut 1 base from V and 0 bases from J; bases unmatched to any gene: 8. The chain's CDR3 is CASSQVAGTDSNYGYTF. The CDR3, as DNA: TGTGCCAGCAGCCAAGTCGCCGGGACAGATTCTAACTATGGCTACACCTTC.

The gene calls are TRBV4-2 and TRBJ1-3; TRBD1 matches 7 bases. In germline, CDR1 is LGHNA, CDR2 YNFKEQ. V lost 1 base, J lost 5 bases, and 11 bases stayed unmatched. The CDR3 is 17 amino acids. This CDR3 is CASSQAGIGTVRNTIYF. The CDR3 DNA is TGTGCCAGCAGCCAAGCAGGAATCGGGACAGTCAGAAACACCATATATTTT.

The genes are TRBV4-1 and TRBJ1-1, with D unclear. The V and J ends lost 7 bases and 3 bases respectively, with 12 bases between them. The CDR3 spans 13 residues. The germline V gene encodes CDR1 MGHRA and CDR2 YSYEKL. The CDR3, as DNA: TGCGCCAGCACCGTCGAGAGGGACACTGAAGCTTTCTTT. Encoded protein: CASTVERDTEAFF.

The DNA for the CDR3 is TGTGCCAGCAGCTCCAGGGATTTGAACACTGAAGCTTTCTTT. It encodes CASSSRDLNTEAFF. The chain uses TRBV5-4 and TRBJ1-1, with a tentative D call TRBD1 (5 bases). The CDR3 covers 14 residues. Germline CDR1 SGHNT, CDR2 YYREEE (reference sequence). Deletions cut 3 bases from V and 0 bases from J, with 9 bases between.

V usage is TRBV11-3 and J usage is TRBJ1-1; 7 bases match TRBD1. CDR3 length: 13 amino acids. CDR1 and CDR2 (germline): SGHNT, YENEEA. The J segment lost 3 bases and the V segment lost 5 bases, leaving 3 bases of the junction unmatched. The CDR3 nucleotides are TGTGCCAGCAGCCAGACAGGGTACACTGAAGCTTTCTTT. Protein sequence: CASSQTGYTEAFF.

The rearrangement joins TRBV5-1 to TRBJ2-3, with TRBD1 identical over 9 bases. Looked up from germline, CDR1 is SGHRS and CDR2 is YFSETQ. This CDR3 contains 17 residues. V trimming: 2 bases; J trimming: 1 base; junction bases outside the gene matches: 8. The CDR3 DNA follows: TGCGCCAGCAGCTTCTGGGGACAGGGAACGGGCACAGATACGCAGTATTTT. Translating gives CASSFWGQGTGTDTQYF.

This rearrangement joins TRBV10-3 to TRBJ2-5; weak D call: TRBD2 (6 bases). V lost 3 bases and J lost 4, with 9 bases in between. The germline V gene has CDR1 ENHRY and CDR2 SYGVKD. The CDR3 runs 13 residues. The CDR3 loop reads CAISELGGETQYF. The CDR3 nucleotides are TGTGCCATCAGTGAACTGGGAGGAGAGACCCAGTACTTC.

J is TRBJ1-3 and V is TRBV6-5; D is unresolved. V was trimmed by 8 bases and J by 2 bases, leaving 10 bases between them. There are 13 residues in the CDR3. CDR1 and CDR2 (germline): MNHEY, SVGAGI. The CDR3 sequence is CASGGITGNTIYF. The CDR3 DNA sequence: TGTGCCAGCGGCGGGATTACTGGAAACACCATATATTTT.

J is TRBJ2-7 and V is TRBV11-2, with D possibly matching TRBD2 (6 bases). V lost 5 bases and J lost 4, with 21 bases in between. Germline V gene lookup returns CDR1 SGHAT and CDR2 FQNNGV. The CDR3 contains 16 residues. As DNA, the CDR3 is TGTGCCAGCAGCCCAGGACTTTCTAGCGCCCGATACGAGCAGTACTTC. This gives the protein CASSPGLSSARYEQYF.

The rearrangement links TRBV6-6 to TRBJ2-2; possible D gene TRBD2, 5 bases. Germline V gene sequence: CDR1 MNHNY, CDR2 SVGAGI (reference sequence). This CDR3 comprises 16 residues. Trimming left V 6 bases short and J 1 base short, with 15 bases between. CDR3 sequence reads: CASSIDYTVNTGELFF. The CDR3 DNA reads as TGTGCCAGCAGCATAGACTATACGGTGAACACCGGGGAGCTGTTTTTT.

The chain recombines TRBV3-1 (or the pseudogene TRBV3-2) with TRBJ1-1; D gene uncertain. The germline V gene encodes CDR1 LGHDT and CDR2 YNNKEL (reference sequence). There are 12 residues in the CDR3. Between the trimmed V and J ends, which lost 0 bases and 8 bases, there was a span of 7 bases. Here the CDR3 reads CASSQDEEEAFF. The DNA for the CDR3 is TGTGCCAGCAGCCAAGATGAGGAGGAAGCTTTCTTT.

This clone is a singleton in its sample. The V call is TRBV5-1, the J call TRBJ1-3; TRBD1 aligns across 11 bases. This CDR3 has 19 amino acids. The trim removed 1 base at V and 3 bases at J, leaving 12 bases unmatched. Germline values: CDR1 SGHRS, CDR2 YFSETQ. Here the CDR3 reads CASSLYLGQGASIGNTIYF. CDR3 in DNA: TGCGCCAGCAGCTTGTACCTAGGACAGGGGGCCTCTATTGGAAACACCATATATTTT.

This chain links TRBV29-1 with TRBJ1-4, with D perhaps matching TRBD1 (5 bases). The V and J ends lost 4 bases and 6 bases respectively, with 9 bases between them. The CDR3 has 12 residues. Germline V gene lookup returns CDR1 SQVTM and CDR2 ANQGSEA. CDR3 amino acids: CSVATAHEKLFF. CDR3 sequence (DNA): TGCAGCGTTGCGACAGCTCATGAAAAACTGTTTTTT.

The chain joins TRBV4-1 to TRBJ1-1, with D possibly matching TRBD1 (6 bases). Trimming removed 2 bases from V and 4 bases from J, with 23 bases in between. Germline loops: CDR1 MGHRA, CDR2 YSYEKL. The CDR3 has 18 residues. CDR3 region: CASSQIFQGRVRGTEAFF. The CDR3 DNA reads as TGCGCCAGCAGCCAAATTTTCCAGGGGCGGGTGAGAGGCACTGAAGCTTTCTTT.

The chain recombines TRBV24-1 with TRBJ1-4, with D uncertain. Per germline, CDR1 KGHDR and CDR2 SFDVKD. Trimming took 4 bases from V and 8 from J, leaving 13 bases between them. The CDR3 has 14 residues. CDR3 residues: CATSEAATEEKLFF. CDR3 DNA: TGTGCCACCAGTGAGGCCGCGACTGAGGAAAAACTGTTTTTT.

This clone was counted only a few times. CDR3 protein: CASSLNPGGHQETQYF. Written as DNA, the CDR3 is TGTGCCAGCAGCTTAAATCCCGGGGGGCATCAAGAGACCCAGTACTTC. The chain uses TRBV7-3 and TRBJ2-5, with D perhaps TRBD2 (7 bases). Germline V lookup: CDR1 SGHTA, CDR2 FQGTGA. The CDR3 runs to 16 residues. Trimming took off 1 base at V and 2 bases at J, with 14 bases between the two ends.

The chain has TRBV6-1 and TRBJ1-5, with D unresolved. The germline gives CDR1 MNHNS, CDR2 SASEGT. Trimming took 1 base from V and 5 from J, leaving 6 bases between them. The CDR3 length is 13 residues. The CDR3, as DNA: TGTGCCAGCAGTGAAGACACCCATCAGCCCCAGCATTTT. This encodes CASSEDTHQPQHF.

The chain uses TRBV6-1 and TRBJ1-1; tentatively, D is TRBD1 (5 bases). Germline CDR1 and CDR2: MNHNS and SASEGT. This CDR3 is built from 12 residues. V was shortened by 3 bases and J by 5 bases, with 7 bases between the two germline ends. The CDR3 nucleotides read TGTGCCAGCAGTGAGTACAGGACTGAAGCTTTCTTT. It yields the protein CASSEYRTEAFF.